This TCR beta chain was recorded in a study of Graves' ophthalmopathy and Graves' hyperthyroidism. Looking at the study overall: Peripheral blood was gathered at the point of initial diagnosis, before any treatment started. Study-wide results and limits: The authors also found most expanded thyroid clonotypes above 0.001 frequency in blood.

V was shortened by 6 bases and J by 5 bases, with 17 bases between the two germline ends. Germline V CDR1 and CDR2: DFQATT, SNEGSKA (reference sequence). The CDR3 length is 13 residues. Other autoimmune diseases, uncontrolled infections, pregnancy and lactation each led to patient exclusion. It was on clinical symptoms, serum thyroxine, TRAb, thyroid ultrasound and orbital computed tomography that diagnosis relied. Researchers took RNA transcripts and amplified TCR beta CDR3 regions from them. After a first-round RT-PCR with HTBI primers, a second-round multiplex PCR was run. TCRdb re-analysed the multiplex PCR reads in MiXCR, keeping a single row per CDR3 protein. Of about 480,000 distinct CDR3 sequences listed, under 15% are singletons. In its sample, this clonotype was seen many times. Its antigen is unknown.

This TCR was recovered from a woman in her twenties or thirties with Graves' ophthalmopathy. The J gene is TRBJ2-7, the V gene TRBV20-1; either TRBD1 or TRBD2 may supply D (5 bases each). Sample: blood. The CDR3 here is CSATGPPRNEQYF. The CDR3 nucleotides read TGCAGTGCAACGGGACCGCCGCGGAACGAGCAGTACTTC.